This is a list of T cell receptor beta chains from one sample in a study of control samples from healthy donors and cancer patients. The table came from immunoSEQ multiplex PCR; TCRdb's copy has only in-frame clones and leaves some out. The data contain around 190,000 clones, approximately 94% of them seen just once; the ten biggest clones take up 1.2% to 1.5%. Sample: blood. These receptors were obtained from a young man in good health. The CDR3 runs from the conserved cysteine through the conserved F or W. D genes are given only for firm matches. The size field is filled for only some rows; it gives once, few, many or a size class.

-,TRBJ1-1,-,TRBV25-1,CASSELGVVTEAFF,TGTGCCAGCAGTGAATTGGGGGTAGTCACTGAAGCTTTCTTT
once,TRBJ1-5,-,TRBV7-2,CASSLGAWGGRTDF,TGTGCCAGCAGCTTAGGGGCCTGGGGGGGCCGTACGGATTTT
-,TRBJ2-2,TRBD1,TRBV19,CASSTRGQPRGTGELFF,TGTGCCAGTAGTACCAGGGGACAGCCCCGAGGCACCGGGGAGCTGTTTTTT
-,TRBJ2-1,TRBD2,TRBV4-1,CASSPGLADYNEQFF,TGCGCCAGCAGCCCGGGACTAGCGGATTACAATGAGCAGTTCTTC
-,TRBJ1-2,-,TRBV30,CAWVGTSRGYTF,TGTGCCTGGGTAGGGACCTCTAGAGGCTACACCTTC
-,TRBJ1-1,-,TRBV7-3,CASSLTASTEAFF,TGTGCCAGCAGCCTTACCGCCAGCACTGAAGCTTTCTTT
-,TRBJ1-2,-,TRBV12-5,CASGLPYGAGVDGYTF,TGTGCTAGTGGTTTGCCGTACGGTGCAGGGGTGGATGGCTACACCTTC
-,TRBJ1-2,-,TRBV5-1,CASSLDNNYGYTF,TGCGCCAGCAGCTTGGACAATAACTATGGCTACACCTTC
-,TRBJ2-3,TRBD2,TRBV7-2,CASSPSGGLNTQYF,TGTGCCAGCAGTCCTAGCGGGGGTTTAAATACGCAGTATTTT
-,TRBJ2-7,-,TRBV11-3,CASSEDNYEQYF,TGTGCCAGCAGCGAGGACAACTACGAGCAGTACTTC
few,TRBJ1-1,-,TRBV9,CASSPPGRAFNTEAFF,TGTGCCAGCAGCCCCCCCGGACGTGCATTCAACACTGAAGCTTTCTTT
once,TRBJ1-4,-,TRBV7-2,CASSLNHIATNEKLFF,TGTGCCAGCAGCCTAAACCATATTGCAACTAATGAAAAACTGTTTTTT
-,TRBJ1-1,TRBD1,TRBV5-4,CASGRGGAMNTEAFF,TGTGCCAGCGGCAGGGGGGGGGCCATGAACACTGAAGCTTTCTTT
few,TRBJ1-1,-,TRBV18,CASSQYRNTEAFF,TGTGCCAGCTCACAATACAGAAACACTGAAGCTTTCTTT
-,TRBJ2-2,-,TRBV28,CASSFPKYTGELFF,TGTGCCAGCAGTTTCCCAAAATACACCGGGGAGCTGTTTTTT
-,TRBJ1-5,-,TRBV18,CASSPTAGNQPQHF,TGTGCCAGCTCACCTACTGCGGGGAATCAGCCCCAGCATTTT
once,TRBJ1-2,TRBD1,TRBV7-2,CASTSGQGSWGYTF,TGTGCCAGCACCTCCGGACAGGGGAGTTGGGGCTACACCTTC
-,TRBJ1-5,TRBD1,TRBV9,CASSGKQGAKGQPQHF,TGTGCCAGCAGCGGAAAACAGGGGGCGAAAGGTCAGCCCCAGCATTTT
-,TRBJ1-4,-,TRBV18,CASSVNRASNEKLFF,TGTGCCAGCTCAGTAAACAGGGCTTCTAATGAAAAACTGTTTTTT
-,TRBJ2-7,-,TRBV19,CASSPGTSSYEQYF,TGTGCCAGTAGTCCCGGGACGAGCTCCTACGAGCAGTACTTC
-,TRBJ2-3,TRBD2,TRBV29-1,CSVGSGSGGAADTQYF,TGCAGCGTGGGTAGTGGGAGCGGGGGGGCAGCAGATACGCAGTATTTT
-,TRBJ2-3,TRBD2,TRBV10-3,CAIGASGGSIDTQYF,TGTGCCATCGGTGCTAGCGGGGGGTCGATAGATACGCAGTATTTT
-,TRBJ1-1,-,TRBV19,CASSIGAGTNTEAFF,TGTGCCAGTAGTATAGGAGCCGGAACAAACACTGAAGCTTTCTTT
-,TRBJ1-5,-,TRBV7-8,CASSLAVPPVEYHSNQPQHF,TGTGCCAGCAGCTTAGCTGTTCCTCCTGTCGAGTACCATAGCAATCAGCCCCAGCATTTT
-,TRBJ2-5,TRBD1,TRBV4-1,CASSGQTRDRGQETQYF,TGCGCCAGCAGCGGACAAACCCGGGACAGGGGACAAGAGACCCAGTACTTC
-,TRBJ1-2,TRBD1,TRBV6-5,CASSSRDSFNYGYTF,TGTGCCAGCAGCTCCCGGGACAGCTTTAACTATGGCTACACCTTC
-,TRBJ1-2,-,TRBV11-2,CASSSTGANYGYTF,TGTGCCAGCAGCTCGACAGGAGCTAACTATGGCTACACCTTC
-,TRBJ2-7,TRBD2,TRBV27,CASRRRSGTSGSYEQYF,TGTGCCAGCAGGCGGCGGTCCGGGACTAGCGGGAGCTACGAGCAGTACTTC
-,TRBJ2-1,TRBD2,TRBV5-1,CASSFGLAGGYNEQFF,TGCGCCAGCAGCTTTGGACTAGCCGGGGGTTACAATGAGCAGTTCTTC
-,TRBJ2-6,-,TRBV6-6,CASSTTGLSGANVLTF,TGTGCCAGCAGTACTACAGGACTCTCTGGGGCCAACGTCCTGACTTTC
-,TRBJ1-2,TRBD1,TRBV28,CASSFRDRANYGYTF,TGTGCCAGCAGTTTCCGGGACAGGGCTAACTATGGCTACACCTTC
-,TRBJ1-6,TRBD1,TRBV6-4,CASRAGQGNSPLHF,TGTGCCAGCAGGGCCGGACAGGGCAATTCACCCCTCCACTTT
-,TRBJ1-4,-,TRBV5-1,CASSQTGTDEKLFF,TGCGCCAGCAGCCAAACAGGGACGGATGAAAAACTGTTTTTT
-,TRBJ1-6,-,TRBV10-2,CATGASGLDSPLHF,TGCGCCACAGGGGCCAGTGGGTTGGATTCACCCCTCCACTTT
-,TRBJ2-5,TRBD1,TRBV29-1,CSVATGGGETQYF,TGCAGCGTTGCCACAGGGGGTGGAGAGACCCAGTACTTC
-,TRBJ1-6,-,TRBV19,CASKGRRNSPLHF,TGTGCCAGCAAGGGGCGCCGGAATTCACCCCTCCACTTT
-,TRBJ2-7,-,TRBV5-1,CASSLEGLTYEQYF,TGCGCCAGCAGCTTGGAGGGATTAACCTACGAGCAGTACTTC
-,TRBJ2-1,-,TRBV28,CASSPLDRSSYNEQFF,TGTGCCAGCAGTCCATTGGACAGATCCTCCTACAATGAGCAGTTCTTC
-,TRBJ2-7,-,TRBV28,CASSLAGLSYEQYF,TGTGCCAGCAGTTTGGCAGGCCTCTCCTACGAGCAGTACTTC
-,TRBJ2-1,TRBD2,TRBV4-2,CASSLDGGGAFNEQFF,TGTGCCAGCAGCCTAGATGGCGGGGGGGCATTCAATGAGCAGTTCTTC
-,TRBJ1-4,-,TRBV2,CASRATSATNEKLFF,TGTGCCAGCCGGGCGACCAGTGCAACTAATGAAAAACTGTTTTTT
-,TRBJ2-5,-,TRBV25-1,CASSEYGTETQYF,TGTGCCAGCAGTGAATATGGGACAGAGACCCAGTACTTC
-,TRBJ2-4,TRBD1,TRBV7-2,CASSFDRGRDIQYF,TGTGCCAGCAGCTTTGACAGGGGTAGGGACATTCAGTACTTC
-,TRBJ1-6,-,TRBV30,CALDEAYSPLHF,TGTGCCCTGGACGAGGCGTATTCACCCCTCCACTTT
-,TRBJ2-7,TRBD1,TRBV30,CAWTKGTGVSYEQYF,TGTGCCTGGACCAAAGGGACAGGCGTCTCCTACGAGCAGTACTTC
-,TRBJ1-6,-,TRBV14,CASSQVARFF,TGTGCCAGCAGCCAAGTGGCCAGGTTCTTT
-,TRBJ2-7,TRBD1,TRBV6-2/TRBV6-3,CASSSPRDRLHYEQYF,TGTGCCAGCAGTTCCCCCCGGGACAGACTCCACTACGAGCAGTACTTC
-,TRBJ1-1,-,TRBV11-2,CASSLFGSSNTEAFF,TGTGCCAGCAGCTTATTTGGCAGCTCGAACACTGAAGCTTTCTTT
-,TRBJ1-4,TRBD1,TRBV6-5,CASSYTSGTGSEKLFF,TGTGCCAGCAGTTACACTTCCGGGACAGGGAGTGAAAAACTGTTTTTT
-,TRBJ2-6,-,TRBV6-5,CASRMGSGANVLTF,TGTGCCAGCAGGATGGGATCTGGGGCCAACGTCCTGACTTTC
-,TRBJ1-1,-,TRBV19,CASTRERTEAFF,TGTGCCAGTACCCGGGAAAGGACTGAAGCTTTCTTT
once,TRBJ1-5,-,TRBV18,CASSPPGGQPQHF,TGTGCCAGCTCACCACCGGGGGGTCAGCCCCAGCATTTT
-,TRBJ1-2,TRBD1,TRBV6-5,CASGRDSVYGYTF,TGTGCCAGCGGCCGGGACAGCGTTTATGGCTACACCTTC
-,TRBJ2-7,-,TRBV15,CATSRTRPIIPHEQYF,TGTGCCACCAGCAGGACCCGACCAATCATCCCCCACGAGCAGTACTTC